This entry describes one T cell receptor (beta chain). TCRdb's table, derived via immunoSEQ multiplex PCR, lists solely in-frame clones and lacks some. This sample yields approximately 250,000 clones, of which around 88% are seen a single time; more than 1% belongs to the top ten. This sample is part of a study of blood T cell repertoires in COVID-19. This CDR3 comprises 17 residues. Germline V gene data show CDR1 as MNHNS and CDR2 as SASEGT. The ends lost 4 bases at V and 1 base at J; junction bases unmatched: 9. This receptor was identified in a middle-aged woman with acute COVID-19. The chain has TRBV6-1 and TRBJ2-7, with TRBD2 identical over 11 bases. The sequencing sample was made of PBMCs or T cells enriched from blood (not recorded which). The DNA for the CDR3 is TGTGCCAGCAGTGGGTCTAGCGGGAGGCCTATGTCCTACGAGCAGTACTTC. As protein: CASSGSSGRPMSYEQYF.